The 23 T cell receptor beta chains in this list originate from one sample, sequenced in a study of blood T cells in healthy people across ages. The authors ran a second PCR of roughly 6 to 12 cycles using a sample-barcoded 5' primer and a J-beta primer mix. TCRdb independently ran MiXCR on the 5' RACE reads; one entry per CDR3 protein. Among 920,000 or so distinct CDR3 sequences listed, less than 50% were seen once. Sequencing was carried out using blood. The receptors come from a woman in her sixties in good health.

This clonotype was counted only a few times. This chain connects TRBV19 to TRBJ2-3; tentative D call: TRBD1 (5 bases). Trimming took off 4 bases at V and 1 base at J, with 21 bases between the two ends. CDR1 LNHDA and CDR2 SQIVND come from the germline V gene (reference sequence). This CDR3 is 18 amino acids long. The DNA for the CDR3 is TGTGCCAGTAGTAAGAGGCCGGGCAGGGTCAAAGGCACAGATACGCAGTATTTT. Its protein product is CASSKRPGRVKGTDTQYF. Together with reference TRBV19 and TRBJ2-3, the CDR3 gives the full variable domain: DGGITQSPKYLFRKEGQNVTLSCEQNLNHDAMYWYRQDPGQGLRLIYYSQIVNDFQKGDIAEGYSVSREKKESFPLTVTSAQKNPTAFYLCASSKRPGRVKGTDTQYFGPGTRLTVL.

This chain links TRBV5-1 with TRBJ2-1; TRBD1 might be the D (6 bases). The CDR3 sequence is 14 residues long. The V end was cut by 4 bases, the J end by 9 bases, with 17 bases between. Germline lookup yields CDR1 SGHRS and CDR2 YFSETQ. CDR3 loop: CASSHLSGVGEQFF. The DNA of the CDR3 is TGCGCCAGCAGCCACCTCTCAGGGGTCGGTGAGCAGTTCTTC.

The V call is TRBV20-1, the J call TRBJ2-3, with D perhaps matching TRBD2 (5 bases). The CDR3 is 13 residues long. V lost 5 bases, J lost 4 bases, and 13 bases lay in between. CDR1 DFQATT and CDR2 SNEGSKA come from the germline V gene (reference sequence). As DNA, the CDR3 is TGCAGTGCTTACCGGGGTAACTCAGATACGCAGTATTTT. Translation: CSAYRGNSDTQYF.

The V and J genes are TRBV5-5 and TRBJ2-7, with 8 bases identical to TRBD2. Germline values: CDR1 SGHKS, CDR2 YYEKEE (reference sequence). This CDR3 has 16 residues. The V and J ends lost 4 bases and 0 bases, in that order; junction bases with no gene match: 9. The CDR3 region has the DNA TGTGCCAGCAGCGGAAAAGCGGGAGCCCTCTCCTACGAGCAGTACTTC. This codes for CASSGKAGALSYEQYF.

As to this clonotype: It may be a read error: a sequence one base away is much more abundant. The rearrangement uses TRBV10-3 and TRBJ2-1; 13 bases are shared with TRBD2. The CDR3 is 17 amino acids. Germline CDR1 reads ENHRY; CDR2 reads SYGVKD. CDR3 DNA sequence: TGTGCCGTCAGTGACGGACTAGCGGGAGTATTAAACAATGAGCAGTTCTTC. Encoded protein: CAVSDGLAGVLNNEQFF.

V usage is TRBV29-1 and J usage is TRBJ2-5; 8 nucleotides agree with TRBD2. This CDR3 contains 15 residues. Losses at the gene ends were 0 bases for V and 11 bases for J; bases not matched to a gene: 14. Germline-derived CDR1 and CDR2 are SQVTM and ANQGSEA. The CDR3 is CSVEDFTSGGCAQYF. The CDR3, as DNA: TGCAGCGTTGAAGACTTCACTAGCGGAGGGTGCGCGCAGTACTTC.

This clonotype was observed a handful of times. The rearrangement joins TRBV7-2 to TRBJ2-4; 7 nucleotides align to TRBD2. The DNA end favors TRBJ2-7, so the J call may be wrong. The V gene's germline CDR1 is SGHTA and CDR2 FQGNSA. The CDR3 sequence is 14 residues long. The CDR3 DNA reads TGTGCCAGCAGCTTAGGCGGGAGCGTAAACGAGCAGTACTTC. Encoded protein: CASSLGGSVNEQYF.

The chain links TRBV6-1 to TRBJ1-4; D gene uncertain. V lost 4 bases and J 0 bases, leaving 9 bases between the germline ends. The CDR3 is made up of 15 amino acids. Germline CDR1 MNHNS, CDR2 SASEGT. CDR3 bases: TGTGCCAGCAGTGGAACACCGGCAACTAATGAAAAACTGTTTTTT. Protein: CASSGTPATNEKLFF.

The sample holds a few counts of this clonotype. This chain joins TRBV9 and TRBJ2-5; 9 positions match TRBD1. The DNA end is more similar to TRBJ2-7, so the J call may be wrong. This CDR3 spans 14 amino acids. The germline gives CDR1 SGDLS, CDR2 YYNGEE. CDR3 coding DNA: TGTGCCAGCAGCGGGGGACAGGGATACTACGAGCAGTACTTC. It encodes CASSGGQGYYEQYF.

As to this clonotype: Given a far larger clone just one base away, this is likely a sequencing read error. The chain recombines TRBV27 with TRBJ2-1; D may match TRBD1 or TRBD2 (6 bases each). CDR3 size: 14 residues. Germline loops: CDR1 MNHEY, CDR2 SMNVEV (reference sequence). DNA for the CDR3: TGTGCCAGCAGTTTGGGGGGCTCCTACAATGGGCAGTTCTTC. Amino acid sequence: CASSLGGSYNGQFF.

Of note for this clonotype: The junction departs from germline at one end; a sequencing error may be responsible. The chain combines TRBV2 with TRBJ2-1; 10 nucleotides line up with TRBD2. This CDR3 is 15 amino acids long. Germline V gene lookup returns CDR1 SNHLY and CDR2 FYNNEI. In DNA, the CDR3 is TGTGCCGGCAGTGAAGAGGGGACTAGCGTCTTCGAGCAGTTCTTC. Translating it yields CAGSEEGTSVFEQFF. The whole variable domain, remainder taken from reference TRBV2 and TRBJ2-1, is EPEVTQTPSHQVTQMGQEVILRCVPISNHLYFYWYRQILGQKVEFLVSFYNNEISEKSEIFDDQFSVERPDGSNFTLKIRSTKLEDSAMYFCAGSEEGTSVFEQFFGPGTRLTVL.

The rearrangement links TRBV3-1 to TRBJ1-2, with TRBD1 matching over 7 bases. The V and J ends lost 4 bases and 8 bases, in that order; junction bases with no gene match: 16. Germline CDR1 is LGHDT and CDR2 is YNNKEL (reference sequence). This CDR3 region has 16 residues. The DNA of the CDR3 is TGTGCCAGCAGCCCCGGACAGGCGCCCCTGTTCGGGGGCTACACCTTC. It translates to CASSPGQAPLFGGYTF. The whole variable domain, remainder taken from reference TRBV3-1 and TRBJ1-2, is DTAVSQTPKYLVTQMGNDKSIKCEQNLGHDTMYWYKQDSKKFLKIMFSYNNKELIINETVPNRFSPKSPDKAHLNLHINSLELGDSAVYFCASSPGQAPLFGGYTFGSGTRLTVV.

V is TRBV7-2 and J is TRBJ1-4, with TRBD1 as a possible D gene (5 bases). Germline lookup yields CDR1 SGHTA and CDR2 FQGNSA. Trimming cost V 5 bases and J 0 bases, with 19 bases left between them. The CDR3 sequence is 18 residues long. The CDR3 nucleotides are TGTGCCAGCAGCGTGCGCAGGGTACAACCTACAACTAATGAAAAACTGTTTTTT. The encoded protein is CASSVRRVQPTTNEKLFF.

The sample holds a few counts of this clonotype. The chain uses TRBV5-1 and TRBJ2-3; 8 bases align to TRBD2. Germline CDR1 and CDR2: SGHRS and YFSETQ. The CDR3 is 15 residues long. V lost 5 bases and J lost 4; bases outside the gene matches: 9. The CDR3 nucleotides are TGCGCCAGCAGATTAGCGGGACAAGTTGCAGATACGCAGTATTTT. It is translated as CASRLAGQVADTQYF.

This clonotype was seen only a few times. This rearrangement joins TRBV27 to TRBJ2-3; no definite D call. The CDR3 is made up of 15 amino acids. Trimming took off 6 bases at V and 6 bases at J, with 19 bases between the two ends. Germline values: CDR1 MNHEY, CDR2 SMNVEV (reference sequence). CDR3: CASRASARPIDTQYF. The CDR3 DNA sequence: TGTGCCAGCAGGGCGTCGGCGAGGCCGATTGATACGCAGTATTTT.

V gene TRBV29-1 combines with J gene TRBJ1-1; D is undetermined. Trimming removed 7 bases from V and 2 bases from J, with 20 bases in between. CDR1 is SQVTM and CDR2 is ANQGSEA in the germline V gene. This CDR3 is built from 15 residues. In nucleotides, the CDR3 is TGCAGCGGGAACCTTTCCCCGACACCTAACACTGAAGCTTTCTTT. Amino acids: CSGNLSPTPNTEAFF.

The chain carries TRBV21-1 and TRBJ2-7; the D call TRBD1 from the table was never checked on the DNA. TRBV21-1 is a recognized pseudogene. The CDR3 has 17 amino acids. Written as DNA, the CDR3 is TGTGCCAGCAGCAAATGGGGGACAGGCCCTAGCTCCTACGAGCAGTACTTC. Translated: CASSKWGTGPSSYEQYF.

This rearrangement joins TRBV5-1 to TRBJ2-3, with 13 bases aligning to TRBD2. Trimming cost V 2 bases and J 4 bases; bases outside gene matches: 4. In germline, CDR1 is SGHRS, CDR2 YFSETQ. The CDR3 consists of 16 residues. CDR3: CASSFGLAGESDTQYF. Written as DNA, the CDR3 is TGCGCCAGCAGCTTCGGACTAGCGGGAGAGTCAGATACGCAGTATTTT.

The CDR3 nucleotides are TGCAGTGCTCAGCTGGGGAACACTGAAGCTTTCTTT. It translates to CSAQLGNTEAFF. This rearrangement joins TRBV20-1 to TRBJ1-1; D is undetermined. The CDR3 is 12 amino acids. Per germline, CDR1 DFQATT and CDR2 SNEGSKA (reference sequence). Trimming cost V 5 bases and J 1 base, with 8 bases left between them.

This clonotype was counted a few times. V is TRBV27 and J is TRBJ2-7, with TRBD2 identical over 12 bases. The CDR3 runs 17 residues. The J segment lost 2 bases and the V segment lost 5 bases, leaving 10 bases of the junction unmatched. Germline CDR1 and CDR2: MNHEY and SMNVEV (reference sequence). CDR3 in DNA: TGTGCCAGCAGTCCACAGAAACTAGCGGGAGGAGCCTACGAGCAGTACTTC. It codes for CASSPQKLAGGAYEQYF.

This chain uses TRBV13 with TRBJ2-7; 10 bases align to TRBD1. Germline V gives CDR1 PRHDT, CDR2 FYEKMQ (reference sequence). The V gene end was trimmed by 5 bases and the J gene end by 4 bases; junction bases not matched to a gene: 5. The CDR3 sequence is 14 residues long. The DNA of the CDR3 is TGTGCCAGCAGCCAGGACAGGGGGGGGTACGAGCAGTACTTC. It codes for CASSQDRGGYEQYF.

As for this clonotype: One end of the junction is discordant with germline, which a read error may explain. The V and J genes are TRBV5-1 and TRBJ1-1; 9 bases match TRBD1. CDR1 and CDR2 (germline): SGHRS, YFSETQ. The CDR3 extends over 15 amino acids. CDR3 amino acids: CASSRGDRVDTEVFF. The DNA for the CDR3 is TGCGCCAGCAGTCGGGGGGACAGGGTGGACACTGAAGTTTTCTTT.

This clonotype was seen only a few times. The J gene is TRBJ2-7, the V gene TRBV7-9; the match to TRBD1 covers 9 bases. Unmatched junction bases numbered 5, after V lost 4 bases and J lost 4 bases. CDR1 and CDR2 from the germline V gene are SEHNR and FQNEAQ (reference sequence). CDR3 length: 14 residues. Here the CDR3 reads CASSYRDRVYEQYF. CDR3 in DNA: TGTGCCAGCAGCTACCGGGACAGGGTGTACGAGCAGTACTTC.